The 30 T cell receptor beta chains below were found in one sample sequenced in a study of patients and donors after allogeneic stem cell transplantation. Each CDR3 protein gets one entry after TCRdb re-called the RT-PCR reads with MiXCR. The sample shows 920,000 or so distinct CDR3 sequences, more than 15% of them seen only once. The specimen sequenced was blood, either unsorted or a sorted T cell fraction (not recorded which). These receptors were obtained from a human donor who was either an allogeneic HSCT recipient or a stem cell or donor lymphocyte infusion donor (not recorded which). It is not recorded whose cells these are; they may come from a transplant donor.

There are many counts of this clonotype. The rearrangement joins TRBV12-3 or TRBV12-4 to TRBJ2-3, with D possibly matching TRBD1 (5 bases). The CDR3 consists of 13 residues. The V end was cut by 5 bases, the J end by 4 bases, with 10 bases between. The CDR3 region has the DNA TGTGCCAGCAGTCCAGGGTTACCAGATACGCAGTATTTT. This gives the protein CASSPGLPDTQYF.

This sequence joins TRBV5-1 and TRBJ2-3; D is perhaps TRBD1 (5 bases). This CDR3 is 14 amino acids long. Trimming removed 4 bases from V and 2 bases from J, with 11 bases in between. Germline CDR1 SGHRS, CDR2 YFSETQ. The CDR3, as DNA: TGCGCCAGCAGCACAGGAGAGATCACAGATACGCAGTATTTT. Protein: CASSTGEITDTQYF.

The chain has TRBV12-3 or TRBV12-4 and TRBJ1-6; 9 bases map to TRBD1. V lost 6 bases, J lost 6 bases, and 6 bases stayed unmatched. The CDR3 is 15 amino acids. The CDR3 reads CASSRRDRVNSPLHF. The CDR3 coding sequence is TGTGCCAGCAGCCGGCGGGACAGGGTTAATTCACCCCTCCACTTT.

In its sample, this clonotype was seen a few times. V gene TRBV6-5 combines with J gene TRBJ1-1; 8 nucleotides agree with TRBD1. CDR3 length equals 12 residues. Germline V gene lookup returns CDR1 MNHEY and CDR2 SVGAGI. J was trimmed by 9 bases and V by 5 bases; bases with no gene match: 5. As DNA, the CDR3 is TGTGCCAGCAGTACGGGGACAGGAAAAGCTTTCTTT. The encoded protein is CASSTGTGKAFF.

This sequence joins TRBV3-1 and TRBJ1-3, with 8 nucleotides matching TRBD1. The CDR3 is 15 amino acids. V lost 4 bases and J lost 4; bases outside the gene matches: 6. CDR1 is LGHDT and CDR2 is YNNKEL in the germline V gene (reference sequence). The DNA of the CDR3 is TGTGCCAGCAGCCCTCCCGGGACAGGAGGAAACACCATATATTTT. Translating gives CASSPPGTGGNTIYF.

The V and J genes are TRBV10-3 and TRBJ2-3, with D tentatively TRBD1 or TRBD2 (5 bases each). Germline CDR1 ENHRY, CDR2 SYGVKD. The V end lost 6 bases, the J end lost 1 base, and 11 bases lay between the germline ends. CDR3 length: 14 residues. Here the CDR3 reads CAISQGAGTDTQYF. The DNA of the CDR3 is TGTGCCATCAGCCAGGGAGCCGGCACAGATACGCAGTATTTT.

This clonotype was seen only a few times. The rearrangement uses TRBV6-1 and TRBJ2-3, with 8 nucleotides matching TRBD1. Germline loops: CDR1 MNHNS, CDR2 SASEGT. The V segment lost 7 bases and the J segment 4 bases; nucleotides outside the gene matches: 7. The CDR3 contains 14 residues. CDR3 coding DNA: TGTGCCAGCACCAGGACAGGGAAGTCAGATACGCAGTATTTT. Protein sequence: CASTRTGKSDTQYF.

There are many counts of this clonotype. The chain carries TRBV12-3 or TRBV12-4 and TRBJ2-2, with 7 positions matching TRBD1. The CDR3 extends over 16 amino acids. The trim removed 7 bases at V and 3 bases at J, leaving 11 bases unmatched. The CDR3 is CASTLRGTVHTGELFF. The CDR3 DNA reads as TGTGCCAGCACCTTAAGAGGGACAGTCCACACCGGGGAGCTGTTTTTT.

The J gene is TRBJ2-2, the V gene TRBV11-2; TRBD2 matches 7 bases. CDR1 is SGHAT and CDR2 is FQNNGV in the germline V gene. The CDR3 has 15 residues. Unmatched junction bases numbered 4, after V lost 2 bases and J lost 4 bases. The CDR3 sequence: CASSLLGGSTGELFF. As DNA, the CDR3 is TGTGCCAGCAGCTTATTGGGCGGGAGCACCGGGGAGCTGTTTTTT.

In DNA form, the CDR3 reads TGTGCCAGCAGCAAATGGGGACTATACCAAGAGACCCAGTACTTC. This gives the protein CASSKWGLYQETQYF. The chain uses TRBV21-1 and TRBJ2-5; the listed D gene, TRBD2, was not tested against the DNA. TRBV21-1 constitutes a pseudogene. This CDR3 comprises 15 residues.

This rearrangement joins TRBV12-3 or TRBV12-4 to TRBJ2-7; TRBD2 might be the D (5 bases). This CDR3 is built from 16 residues. Trimming pared 3 bases from V and 1 base from J, leaving 16 bases between. CDR3 sequence: CASSFPAGGPSYEQYF. Here the CDR3 DNA reads TGTGCCAGCAGTTTCCCCGCCGGAGGCCCTTCCTACGAGCAGTACTTC.

The genes are TRBV20-1 and TRBJ2-3; 8 bases agree with TRBD2. Germline CDR1 and CDR2: DFQATT and SNEGSKA (reference sequence). Unmatched junction bases numbered 4, after V lost 4 bases and J lost 1 base. The CDR3 has 14 residues. The CDR3: CSAIRGGGTDTQYF. The CDR3 DNA is TGCAGTGCTATTCGGGGGGGCGGCACAGATACGCAGTATTTT.

This clonotype was seen a handful of times. V usage is TRBV9 and J usage is TRBJ2-2, with 7 bases fitting TRBD2. V was pared by 0 bases and J by 6 bases, with 5 bases of the junction left unmatched. CDR3 length: 15 residues. Germline CDR1 and CDR2: SGDLS and YYNGEE. In DNA form, the CDR3 reads TGTGCCAGCAGCGTAGCGGGGGGACTCCCCGGGGAGCTGTTTTTT. As protein: CASSVAGGLPGELFF.

The chain uses TRBV3-1 and TRBJ1-1; D possibly corresponds to TRBD1 (5 bases). This CDR3 has 15 amino acids. Trimming took off 1 base at V and 4 bases at J, with 13 bases between the two ends. From germline, CDR1 is LGHDT and CDR2 YNNKEL (reference sequence). The CDR3 region has the DNA TGTGCCAGCAGCCAAGGGACACCCTGGATCACTGAAGCTTTCTTT. This sequence encodes CASSQGTPWITEAFF.

The sample holds many counts of this clonotype. This chain joins TRBV10-3 and TRBJ2-3, with 10 bases that match TRBD1. This CDR3 spans 14 amino acids. V lost 5 bases, J lost 6 bases, and 5 bases stayed unmatched. Germline lookup yields CDR1 ENHRY and CDR2 SYGVKD. The CDR3 here is CAISPGTGADTQYF. In DNA form, the CDR3 reads TGTGCCATCAGTCCCGGGACAGGGGCCGATACGCAGTATTTT.

This clonotype has only a few counts. The chain couples TRBV5-1 to TRBJ2-2, with D tentatively TRBD1 or TRBD2 (5 bases each). Germline CDR1 and CDR2: SGHRS and YFSETQ. This CDR3 has 15 residues. With 3 bases removed from V and 7 bases from J, the gap between germline ends came to 16 bases. The CDR3 bases are TGCGCCAGCAGCTGGGACCTAACAGGTCACGGGGAGCTGTTTTTT. Amino acids: CASSWDLTGHGELFF.

This clonotype has only a few counts. This chain uses TRBV20-1 with TRBJ1-5; 8 nucleotides align to TRBD1. J was trimmed by 3 bases and V by 6 bases; bases with no gene match: 7. The length of the CDR3 is 14 residues. The germline V gene encodes CDR1 DFQATT and CDR2 SNEGSKA (reference sequence). For the CDR3, the DNA is TGCAGTGCCCCCGAGACAGGGGTCAATCAGCCCCAGCATTTT. This encodes CSAPETGVNQPQHF.

Only a few counts were recorded for this clonotype. V gene TRBV20-1 combines with J gene TRBJ2-1; the match to TRBD2 covers 13 bases. The V segment lost 5 bases and the J segment 12 bases; nucleotides outside the gene matches: 10. Per the germline V gene, CDR1 is DFQATT and CDR2 is SNEGSKA (reference sequence). This CDR3 is built from 14 residues. The chain's CDR3 is CSAYTSGGVDWQFF. In DNA, the CDR3 is TGCAGTGCTTATACTAGCGGGGGGGTTGATTGGCAGTTCTTC.

This clonotype occurred once. Compared with germline, one end of the junction differs, possibly owing to a read error. The chain recombines TRBV13 with TRBJ2-1; possibly TRBD2 for D (5 bases). In germline, CDR1 is PRHDT, CDR2 FYEKMQ (reference sequence). The CDR3 is made up of 15 amino acids. The CDR3 protein is CASAGEGSSFNEQFF. CDR3 DNA: TGTGCCAGCGCCGGCGAGGGTAGCTCCTTCAATGAGCAGTTCTTC.

This clonotype has more than one count but fewer than ten. The chain is built from TRBV7-2 and TRBJ2-5; the D is unclear. The CDR3 loop spans 13 amino acids. V lost 1 base, J lost 7 bases, and 10 bases lay in between. Germline lookup yields CDR1 SGHTA and CDR2 FQGNSA. DNA for the CDR3: TGTGCCAGCAGCTTAGTTACGAAAGGGACCCAGTACTTC. Translated, it gives CASSLVTKGTQYF.

This chain links TRBV20-1 with TRBJ2-5; 7 nucleotides match TRBD2. The CDR3 has 15 amino acids. Trimming removed 1 base from V and 1 base from J; junction bases left unmatched: 6. Germline CDR1 and CDR2: DFQATT and SNEGSKA (reference sequence). The CDR3 sequence: CSARALAEPQETQYF. The CDR3 bases are TGCAGTGCTAGAGCGCTAGCGGAGCCCCAAGAGACCCAGTACTTC.

There are many counts of this clonotype. V usage is TRBV12-3 or TRBV12-4 and J usage is TRBJ1-6; 7 nucleotides line up with TRBD1. The CDR3 is made up of 15 amino acids. Trimming at V came to 5 bases and at J to 9 bases, leaving 10 bases not matched to a gene. In DNA, the CDR3 is TGTGCCAGCAGTCCCCCGATAGGGACAGTTTCACCCCTCCACTTT. It is translated as CASSPPIGTVSPLHF.

The V and J genes are TRBV24-1 and TRBJ1-2, with a weak D call TRBD1 (6 bases). V dropped 2 bases and J dropped 6 bases, with 9 bases sitting between them. Germline loops: CDR1 KGHDR, CDR2 SFDVKD. This CDR3 has 13 residues. CDR3 in amino acids: CATSDSGTNGYTF. The CDR3 bases are TGTGCCACCAGTGATTCCGGGACAAATGGCTACACCTTC.

This clonotype was seen ten or more times. V is TRBV12-3 or TRBV12-4 and J is TRBJ1-3; TRBD1 aligns across 7 bases. CDR3 length equals 17 residues. The V and J ends lost 0 bases and 0 bases, in that order; junction bases with no gene match: 5. The CDR3 sequence is CASSLAGGESSGNTIYF. CDR3 DNA: TGTGCCAGCAGTTTAGCAGGGGGCGAGTCCTCTGGAAACACCATATATTTT.

This clonotype has just a few counts. For the CDR3, the DNA is TGTGCCAGCACCTCTCAGGCGGCCGCAAATGAAAAACTGTTTTTT. Translated: CASTSQAAANEKLFF. This rearrangement joins TRBV12-3 or TRBV12-4 to TRBJ1-4; unclear D gene. Trimming removed 7 bases at V and 5 bases at J, with 17 bases between. The CDR3 is made up of 15 amino acids.

Only a few counts were recorded for this clonotype. The DNA for the CDR3 is TGTGCCAGCAGTTTAGGACCGCGGTCAGCAGATACGCAGTATTTT. This sequence encodes CASSLGPRSADTQYF. The rearrangement joins TRBV27 to TRBJ2-3; D not resolved. The length of the CDR3 is 15 residues. V was clipped by 2 bases and J by 4 bases, with 13 bases between them. The germline V gene encodes CDR1 MNHEY and CDR2 SMNVEV (reference sequence).

This clonotype has just a few counts. V gene TRBV7-2 combines with J gene TRBJ2-6, with D possibly matching TRBD1 (5 bases). Per the germline V gene, CDR1 is SGHTA and CDR2 is FQGNSA. CDR3 size: 17 residues. V gave up 5 bases and J gave up 2 bases, with 16 bases separating them. The CDR3 is CASSERGFLPGANVLTF. The CDR3, as DNA: TGTGCCAGCAGCGAAAGGGGCTTCCTACCTGGGGCCAACGTCCTGACTTTC.

The chain carries TRBV21-1 and TRBJ1-1; the table assigns TRBD1, which was not confirmed against the DNA. TRBV21-1 is a pseudogene. The CDR3 is 15 amino acids. Here the CDR3 reads CASSKTAGQGREAFF. The CDR3 DNA sequence: TGTGCCAGCAGCAAAACGGCGGGACAGGGGAGAGAAGCTTTCTTT.

The chain has TRBV11-1 and TRBJ2-2; TRBD2 matches 9 bases. V gave up 4 bases and J gave up 6 bases; unmatched junction bases: 18. Germline V lookup: CDR1 SGHAT, CDR2 FQDESV (reference sequence). This CDR3 spans 19 amino acids. CDR3 sequence: CASSSYLGSGRPQSGELFF. Here the CDR3 DNA reads TGTGCCAGCAGCTCCTATCTTGGTAGCGGGAGACCCCAGTCCGGGGAGCTGTTTTTT.

The CDR3 DNA reads as TGCGCCAGCAGCCAAGAAACAGGGGGATTGTTGAACACCATATATTTT. Translating it yields CASSQETGGLLNTIYF. The chain recombines TRBV4-3 with TRBJ1-3; 8 bases agree with TRBD1. Germline values: CDR1 LGHNA, CDR2 YSLEER. The J segment lost 7 bases and the V segment lost 0 bases, leaving 8 bases of the junction unmatched. The CDR3 runs 16 residues.